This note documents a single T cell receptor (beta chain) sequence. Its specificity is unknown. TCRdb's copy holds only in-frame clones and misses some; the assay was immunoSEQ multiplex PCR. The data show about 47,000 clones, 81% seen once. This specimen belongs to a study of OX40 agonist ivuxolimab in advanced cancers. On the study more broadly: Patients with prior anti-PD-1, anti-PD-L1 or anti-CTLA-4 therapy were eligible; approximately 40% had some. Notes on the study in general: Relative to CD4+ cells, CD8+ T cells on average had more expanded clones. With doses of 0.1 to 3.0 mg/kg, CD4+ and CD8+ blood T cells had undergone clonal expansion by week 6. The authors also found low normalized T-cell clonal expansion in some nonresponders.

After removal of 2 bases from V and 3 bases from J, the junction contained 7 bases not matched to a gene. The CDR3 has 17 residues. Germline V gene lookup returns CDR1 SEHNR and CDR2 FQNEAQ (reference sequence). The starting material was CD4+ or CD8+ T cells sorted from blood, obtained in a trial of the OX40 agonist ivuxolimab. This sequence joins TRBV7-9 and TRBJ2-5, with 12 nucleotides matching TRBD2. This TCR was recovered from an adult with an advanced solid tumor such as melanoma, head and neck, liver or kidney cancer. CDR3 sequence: CASSLILAGGLEETQYF. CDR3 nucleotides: TGTGCCAGCAGCTTAATACTAGCGGGAGGCTTAGAAGAGACCCAGTACTTC.